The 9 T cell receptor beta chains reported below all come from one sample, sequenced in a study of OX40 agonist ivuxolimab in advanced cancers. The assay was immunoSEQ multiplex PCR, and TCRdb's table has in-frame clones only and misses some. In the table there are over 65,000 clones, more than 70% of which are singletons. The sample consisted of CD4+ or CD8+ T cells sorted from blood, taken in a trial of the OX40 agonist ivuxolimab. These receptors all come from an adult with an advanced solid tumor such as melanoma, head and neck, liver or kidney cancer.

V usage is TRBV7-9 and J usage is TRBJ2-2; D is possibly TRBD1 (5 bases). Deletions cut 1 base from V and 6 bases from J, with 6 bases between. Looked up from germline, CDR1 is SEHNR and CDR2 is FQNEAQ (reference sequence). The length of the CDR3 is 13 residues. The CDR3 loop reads CASSLGQPGELFF. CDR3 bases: TGTGCCAGCAGCTTAGGACAGCCCGGGGAGCTGTTTTTT.

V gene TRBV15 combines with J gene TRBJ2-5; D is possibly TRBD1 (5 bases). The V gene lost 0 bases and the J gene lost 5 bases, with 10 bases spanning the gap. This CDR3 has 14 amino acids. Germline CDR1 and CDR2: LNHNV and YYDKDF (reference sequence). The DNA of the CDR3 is TGTGCCACCAGCAGAGATAATGCAGGGGAGACCCAGTACTTC. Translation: CATSRDNAGETQYF.

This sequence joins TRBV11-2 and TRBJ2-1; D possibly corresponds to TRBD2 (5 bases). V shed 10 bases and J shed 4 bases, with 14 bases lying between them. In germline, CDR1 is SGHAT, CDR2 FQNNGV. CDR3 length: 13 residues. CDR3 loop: CATSAGTYNEQFF. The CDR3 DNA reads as TGTGCCACCAGTGCGGGTACATACAATGAGCAGTTCTTC.

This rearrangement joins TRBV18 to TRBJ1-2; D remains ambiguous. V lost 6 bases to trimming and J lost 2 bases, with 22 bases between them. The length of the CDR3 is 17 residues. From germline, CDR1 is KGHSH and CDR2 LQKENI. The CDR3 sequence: CASSSGSRSRENYGYTF. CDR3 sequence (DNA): TGTGCCAGCTCTTCTGGGAGTCGTTCGCGGGAGAACTATGGCTACACCTTC.

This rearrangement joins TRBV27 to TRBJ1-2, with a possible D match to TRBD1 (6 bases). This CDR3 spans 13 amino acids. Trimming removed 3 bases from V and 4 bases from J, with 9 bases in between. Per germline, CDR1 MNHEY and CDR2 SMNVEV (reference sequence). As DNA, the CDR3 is TGTGCCAGCAGTTTCACAGGGTCCTATGGCTACACCTTC. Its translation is CASSFTGSYGYTF.

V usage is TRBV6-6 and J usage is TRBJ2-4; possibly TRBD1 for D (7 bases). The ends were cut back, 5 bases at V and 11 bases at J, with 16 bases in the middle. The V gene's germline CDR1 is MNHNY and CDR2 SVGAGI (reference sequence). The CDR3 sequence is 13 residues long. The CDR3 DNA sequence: TGTGCCAGCAGTGCGGGGACAGAGACTGTTCAGTACTTC. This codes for CASSAGTETVQYF.

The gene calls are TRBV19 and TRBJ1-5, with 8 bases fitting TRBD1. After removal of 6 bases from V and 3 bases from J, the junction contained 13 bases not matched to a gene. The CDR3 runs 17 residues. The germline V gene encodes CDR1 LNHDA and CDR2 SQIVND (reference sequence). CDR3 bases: TGTGCCAGTAGCGGTGACAGGGGAGGCTCGGCCAATCAGCCCCAGCATTTT. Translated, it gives CASSGDRGGSANQPQHF.

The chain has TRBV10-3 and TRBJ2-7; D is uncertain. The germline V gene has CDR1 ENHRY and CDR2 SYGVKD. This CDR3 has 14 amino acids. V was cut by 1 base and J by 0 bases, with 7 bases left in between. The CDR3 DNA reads TGTGCCATCAGTGAGTTTGGCAGCTCCTACGAGCAGTACTTC. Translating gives CAISEFGSSYEQYF.

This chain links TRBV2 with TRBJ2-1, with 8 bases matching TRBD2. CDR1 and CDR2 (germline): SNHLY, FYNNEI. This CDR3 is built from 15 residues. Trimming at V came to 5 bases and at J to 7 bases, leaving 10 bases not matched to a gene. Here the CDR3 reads CASSKSAGVANEQFF. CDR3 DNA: TGTGCCAGCAGTAAGTCAGCGGGAGTTGCGAATGAGCAGTTCTTC. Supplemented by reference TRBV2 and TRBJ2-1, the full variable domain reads EPEVTQTPSHQVTQMGQEVILRCVPISNHLYFYWYRQILGQKVEFLVSFYNNEISEKSEIFDDQFSVERPDGSNFTLKIRSTKLEDSAMYFCASSKSAGVANEQFFGPGTRLTVL.